This T cell receptor beta chain was profiled in a study of T cells in Graves' hyperthyroidism and ophthalmopathy. The CDR3 extends over 14 amino acids. The V gene's germline CDR1 is SNHLY and CDR2 FYNNEI. V was cut by 1 base and J by 5 bases, with 11 bases left in between. Amplified regions were TCR beta CDR3 sequences from RNA transcripts. The TCR CDR3 was amplified in a first-round RT-PCR using the HTBI primer set. TCRdb reprocessed the multiplex PCR reads with MiXCR, giving one entry per CDR3 protein. Here the sample spans around 35,000 distinct CDR3 sequences, around 52% being singletons. This clonotype was recorded only once. Patients with uncontrolled infections, other autoimmune diseases, pregnancy or lactation were excluded.

This receptor was identified in a woman aged 40 to 49 with Graves' ophthalmopathy. Sequenced input: blood. The rearrangement uses TRBV2 and TRBJ2-5; D assignment may be TRBD1 or TRBD2 (5 bases each). The CDR3 DNA reads TGTGCCAGCAGTGAAGGGTGGGACGAGGAGACCCAGTACTTC. This translates into CASSEGWDEETQYF.